This T cell receptor beta chain originates from a study of shared clonotypes between healthy human individuals. Overall study: Aged 18 to 49, the donors were two women and a few men.

General study findings and limits: A few donors had roughly 5% of their naive CD4 clonotypes in common.

The naive CD8 fraction comprised CD45RO-negative cells positively selected for CCR7 and excluded terminally differentiated effector memory CD45RA+ cells. The data were produced by immunoSEQ multiplex PCR, yet TCRdb's version contains in-frame clones alone and is incomplete. The data contain some 2,100,000 clones, just over 90% of them singletons. CDR1 PRHDT and CDR2 FYEKMQ come from the germline V gene (reference sequence). V lost 2 bases to trimming and J lost 2 bases, with 7 bases between them. CDR3 length: 13 amino acids. With regard to this clone: Its antigen is currently unknown. Other DNA sequences from this sample encode an identical CDR3 as well.

The receptor's source is a man between 18 and 35 years old in good health. Some clones in this sample may be carry-over from other donors' samples. Sequencing was performed on naive CD8+ T cells from PBMCs. The rearrangement joins TRBV13 to TRBJ2-7, with D unresolved. The DNA of the CDR3 is TGTGCCAGCAGCTTAACTGGAACCTACGAGCAGTACTTC. Translated: CASSLTGTYEQYF.